This passage covers 2 T cell receptor beta chains from one sample sequenced in a study of T cell responses to AZD1222 COVID-19 vaccine. Only in-frame clones appear in the TCRdb table, and some are missing; sequencing was by immunoSEQ multiplex PCR. The sample has more than 110,000 clones, around 90% seen once. Source: peripheral blood, taken on day 0 of AZD1222 vaccination. The receptors stem from an adult in good health.

The genes are TRBV7-2 and TRBJ2-1; 15 bases match TRBD2. There are 15 residues in the CDR3. Germline lookup yields CDR1 SGHTA and CDR2 FQGNSA. V shed 7 bases, J shed 10 bases, and the junction held 8 bases outside the gene matches. The CDR3 sequence is CASNSGTSGGQEQFF. The CDR3 coding sequence is TGTGCCAGCAACTCCGGGACTAGCGGGGGGCAGGAGCAGTTCTTC.

This chain uses TRBV6-5 with TRBJ2-2; the D gene could be TRBD1 or TRBD2 (5 bases each). In germline, CDR1 is MNHEY, CDR2 SVGAGI. V lost 0 bases, J lost 9 bases, and 14 bases lay in between. The CDR3 sequence is 15 residues long. Written as DNA, the CDR3 is TGTGCCAGCAGTTACTCAGATCGGACGGGACGGGAGCTGTTTTTT. Translating it yields CASSYSDRTGRELFF.